This T cell receptor beta chain is drawn from a study of cytomegalovirus exposure and HLA in healthy donors. About the research overall: Unique TCRs from HLA-typed donors, about 78 million of them, were held in an early data release. Assignment to the Caucasian-associated ancestry cluster applied to 81% of the roughly 420 genotyped donors.

Concerning this clone itself: As yet, its antigen is unknown.

Germline V gene sequence: CDR1 SGHNT, CDR2 YENEEA. The CDR3 spans 15 residues. Deletions cut 5 bases from V and 3 bases from J, with 15 bases between. Primers: 60 Vbeta forward and 13 Jbeta reverse. Repertoires were generated with immunoSEQ multiplex PCR, while TCRdb's copy carries only in-frame clones and drops some. Found here are 150,000 to 200,000 clones, about 80% of them singletons; the top ten hold about 1.4%. Regarding the study as a whole: The sole available immune exposure information was CMV serostatus.

This chain connects TRBV11-3 to TRBJ2-3, with D possibly being TRBD2 (5 bases). Material for sequencing was PBMCs. The receptor was isolated from a woman in her 30s in good health and CMV-seropositive. The CDR3 reads CASSQRPSGTDTQYF. DNA of the CDR3: TGTGCCAGCAGCCAGAGGCCCTCGGGGACAGATACGCAGTATTTT.